The clone carrying this TCR beta chain was observed a few times. Its antigen remains unidentified. This entry belongs to a study of CD8+ T cells in alopecia areata. Trimming removed 4 bases from V and 6 bases from J, with 10 bases in between. The CDR3 length is 12 residues. CDR1 and CDR2 from the germline V gene are SQVTM and ANQGSEA. Study-wide results and caveats: Besides other cells, scalp samples also yield sequences of resident alphabeta T cells from normal skin.

Extraction of RNA preceded its reverse transcription into cDNA, which served as the sequencing template. The data were produced by immunoSEQ multiplex PCR, yet TCRdb's version contains in-frame clones alone and is incomplete. Of more than 200,000 clones listed, approximately 40% are singletons. Treatment described: oral pan-JAK inhibitor, 5-10 mg twice daily. The sample consisted of CD4+ T cells sorted from blood, taken between weeks 36 and 40, from a patient treated with tofacitinib. The chain joins TRBV29-1 to TRBJ2-1; perhaps D is TRBD1 or TRBD2 (6 bases each). This TCR was sampled from a human donor with alopecia areata. CDR3 protein: CSVVRGGNEQFF. In DNA form, the CDR3 reads TGCAGCGTTGTCAGGGGAGGCAATGAGCAGTTCTTC.